This paragraph covers one TCR beta chain sequence. Original methodology: By means of reference gene primer amplification, nucleated cell counts were estimated. The method was immunoSEQ multiplex PCR; TCRdb's version includes in-frame clones alone and lacks a portion of them. V and J calls and clone size are as listed in that table; D and trimming were resolved from the DNA. The sample has about 370,000 clones, roughly 90% seen once. This entry comes from a study of blood T cell repertoires in COVID-19. Study-level background: Acute-phase and convalescent COVID-19 samples originated in the United States, Italy and Spain. T cells, B-cell-depleted T cells, or PBMCs provided the cDNA or gDNA that served as material.

Seattle patients were enrolled while actively infected and followed longitudinally. Trimming cost V 0 bases and J 5 bases, with 11 bases left between them. Germline V gene lookup returns CDR1 MNHEY and CDR2 SVGEGT. The CDR3 covers 14 residues. This clonotype was sampled from a woman in her twenties or thirties with COVID-19, enrolled during active disease. The V call is TRBV6-2 or TRBV6-3, the J call TRBJ2-7; D call uncertain. The sample consisted of peripheral blood. The CDR3 loop reads CASSYSFFSNEQYF. Here the CDR3 DNA reads TGTGCCAGCAGTTACTCGTTTTTTAGTAACGAGCAGTACTTC.